Below, 31 T cell receptor beta chains from the same sample are listed, as sequenced in a study of blood T cell repertoires in COVID-19. Profiling relied on immunoSEQ multiplex PCR, and the TCRdb table lists in-frame clones only, not all of them. Of fewer than 350,000 clones detected, 65% to 90% appear once; the ten largest clones hold roughly 4%. Sequencing was done on a sample of PBMCs or T cells enriched from blood (not recorded which). The origin of the receptors is a woman aged 40-49 years with acute COVID-19.

The chain is built from TRBV5-6 and TRBJ1-1, with D possibly being TRBD1 (5 bases). From germline, CDR1 is SGHDT and CDR2 YYEEEE. The CDR3 is made up of 16 amino acids. Trimming removed 3 bases from V and 0 bases from J, with 15 bases in between. The CDR3 is CASSSRQKRMNTEAFF. The CDR3 region has the DNA TGTGCCAGCAGCTCCAGACAGAAAAGAATGAACACTGAAGCTTTCTTT.

As for this clone: The sample holds other DNA sequences that translate to the same CDR3. This chain links TRBV7-2 with TRBJ2-7; 10 nucleotides align to TRBD2. Trimming at V came to 4 bases and at J to 4 bases, leaving 1 base not matched to a gene. The germline CDR1 and CDR2 sequences are SGHTA and FQGNSA. The length of the CDR3 is 13 residues. The CDR3 DNA sequence: TGTGCCAGCAGCTCGACTAGCGGGTACGAGCAGTACTTC. Amino acid sequence: CASSSTSGYEQYF.

The sample holds one count of this clone. J is TRBJ1-3 and V is TRBV6-5; D gene ambiguous. CDR3 length equals 14 residues. V shed 10 bases and J shed 2 bases, with 15 bases lying between them. Looked up from germline, CDR1 is MNHEY and CDR2 is SVGAGI. CDR3 nucleotide sequence: TGTGCCACCCTACCACAGCATACTGGAAACACCATATATTTT. Protein: CATLPQHTGNTIYF.

The chain uses TRBV5-1 and TRBJ1-2; D call uncertain. The CDR3 is 13 amino acids. V lost 0 bases and J 8 bases, leaving 11 bases between the germline ends. In germline, CDR1 is SGHRS, CDR2 YFSETQ. CDR3 region: CASSLEEGGGYTF. The CDR3 DNA reads TGCGCCAGCAGCTTGGAGGAGGGAGGCGGCTACACCTTC.

This clone came up a few times. The CDR3 bases are TGTGCCAGCAGCTTAGCCCCGGGACTAGCGGGAGTTGACGAGCAGTACTTC. Encoded protein: CASSLAPGLAGVDEQYF. The J gene is TRBJ2-7, the V gene TRBV7-9; 14 nucleotides match TRBD2. Trimming cost V 0 bases and J 5 bases; bases outside gene matches: 6. The CDR3 is made up of 17 amino acids. CDR1 is SEHNR and CDR2 is FQNEAQ in the germline V gene (reference sequence).

The V gene is TRBV21-1, the J gene TRBJ1-1; the D call in the table, TRBD1, was not verified against the DNA. TRBV21-1 is shown as a pseudogene. There are 15 residues in the CDR3. The chain's CDR3 is CASNKLDREDTEAFF. The CDR3 DNA sequence: TGTGCCAGCAACAAATTAGACAGGGAGGACACTGAAGCTTTCTTT.

The gene calls are TRBV5-5 and TRBJ1-5; D is unclear. This CDR3 is built from 14 residues. CDR1 and CDR2 (germline): SGHKS, YYEKEE (reference sequence). The V and J ends lost 5 bases and 2 bases respectively, with 11 bases between them. The CDR3: CASSDTTRNQPQHF. The CDR3 DNA reads TGTGCCAGCAGTGATACAACGCGCAATCAGCCCCAGCATTTT. Full variable domain (remainder filled in from reference TRBV5-5 and TRBJ1-5): DAGVTQSPTHLIKTRGQQVTLRCSPISGHKSVSWYQQVLGQGPQFIFQYYEKEERGRGNFPDRFSARQFPNYSSELNVNALLLGDSALYLCASSDTTRNQPQHFGDGTRLSIL.

J is TRBJ1-5 and V is TRBV15; possibly TRBD1 for D (6 bases). Between the trimmed V and J ends, which lost 0 bases and 5 bases, there was a span of 8 bases. The CDR3 runs 14 residues. CDR1 and CDR2 (germline): LNHNV, YYDKDF (reference sequence). This chain's CDR3 is CATSRETGYQPQHF. The CDR3 DNA is TGTGCCACCAGCAGAGAGACAGGCTATCAGCCCCAGCATTTT.

The V and J genes are TRBV7-2 and TRBJ2-2, with 12 bases aligning to TRBD2. V dropped 2 bases and J dropped 5; count of bases not matched to a gene: 3. The CDR3 is 16 amino acids. Looked up from germline, CDR1 is SGHTA and CDR2 is FQGNSA. CDR3 coding DNA: TGTGCCAGCAGCTTATCTAGCGGGGGGGTAACCGGGGAGCTGTTTTTT. Amino acid sequence: CASSLSSGGVTGELFF.

The J gene is TRBJ1-5, the V gene TRBV4-2, with D possibly TRBD1 on 6 matching bases. The V and J ends lost 3 bases and 2 bases respectively, with 11 bases between them. The CDR3 extends over 15 amino acids. From germline, CDR1 is LGHNA and CDR2 YNFKEQ. The CDR3 sequence is CASSQGAMGNQPQHF. CDR3 DNA sequence: TGTGCCAGCAGCCAGGGGGCGATGGGCAATCAGCCCCAGCATTTT.

CDR3 residues: CASSLASSGRFGNTIYF. The CDR3 DNA is TGTGCCAGCAGCTTAGCAAGCAGCGGCCGTTTTGGAAACACCATATATTTT. The V and J genes are TRBV11-2 and TRBJ1-3; no clear D gene. Trimming stripped 1 base from V and 3 bases from J, with 16 bases between. Germline CDR1 reads SGHAT; CDR2 reads FQNNGV. The CDR3 is made up of 17 amino acids.

V and J are TRBV19 and TRBJ2-4; TRBD2 matches 7 bases. CDR1 is LNHDA, CDR2 SQIVND, per germline (reference sequence). J gave up 9 bases and V 10 bases, and 9 bases lay outside the gene matches. This CDR3 is built from 12 residues. CDR3 sequence (DNA): TGTGCCACGTACAGTGGCGGGGGCATTCAGTACTTC. This sequence encodes CATYSGGGIQYF.

The chain recombines TRBV28 with TRBJ1-2; 7 bases are shared with TRBD1. The germline V gene encodes CDR1 MDHEN and CDR2 SYDVKM. The CDR3 covers 13 residues. Losses at the gene ends were 5 bases for V and 4 bases for J; bases not matched to a gene: 4. CDR3 sequence: CASSADRVYGYTF. The CDR3 DNA follows: TGTGCCAGCAGTGCCGACAGGGTCTATGGCTACACCTTC.

The CDR3 DNA follows: TGTGCCAGTAGTATTCGTATGGACAGGGGATACACAGATACGCAGTATTTT. It is translated as CASSIRMDRGYTDTQYF. The chain couples TRBV19 to TRBJ2-3, with 9 bases identical to TRBD1. Per the germline V gene, CDR1 is LNHDA and CDR2 is SQIVND (reference sequence). Losses at the gene ends were 3 bases for V and 2 bases for J; bases not matched to a gene: 9. The CDR3 length is 17 residues.

The V call is TRBV11-2, the J call TRBJ1-2, with 7 bases that match TRBD1. Trimming removed 1 base from V and 5 bases from J; junction bases left unmatched: 4. From germline, CDR1 is SGHAT and CDR2 FQNNGV. The CDR3 covers 14 residues. The CDR3 nucleotides are TGTGCCAGCAGCTTAGGGTCAGGGGGATATGGCTACACCTTC. This sequence encodes CASSLGSGGYGYTF.

This clone appeared a few times. The chain uses TRBV5-5 and TRBJ1-2; TRBD1 matches at 8 bases. CDR1 is SGHKS, CDR2 YYEKEE, per germline (reference sequence). This CDR3 is built from 15 residues. V was pared by 4 bases and J by 0 bases, with 5 bases of the junction left unmatched. The CDR3 reads CASSGPTGANYGYTF. As DNA, the CDR3 is TGTGCCAGCAGCGGGCCGACAGGGGCTAACTATGGCTACACCTTC. Drawing the rest from reference TRBV5-5 and TRBJ1-2, the complete variable domain is DAGVTQSPTHLIKTRGQQVTLRCSPISGHKSVSWYQQVLGQGPQFIFQYYEKEERGRGNFPDRFSARQFPNYSSELNVNALLLGDSALYLCASSGPTGANYGYTFGSGTRLTVV.

CDR3 bases: TGTGCCAGCAGCTTAAGTGGGACAGGGATAATGAACACTGAAGCTTTCTTT. Translating it yields CASSLSGTGIMNTEAFF. This sequence joins TRBV7-3 and TRBJ1-1, with TRBD1 matching over 9 bases. Germline V gene lookup returns CDR1 SGHTA and CDR2 FQGTGA. The V gene end was trimmed by 1 base and the J gene end by 0 bases; junction bases not matched to a gene: 6. This CDR3 is built from 17 residues.

This rearrangement joins TRBV15 to TRBJ2-3, with 8 bases that match TRBD1. The CDR3 length is 16 residues. Germline loops: CDR1 LNHNV, CDR2 YYDKDF (reference sequence). J lost 6 bases, V lost 5 bases, and 13 bases had no gene match. CDR3 bases: TGTGCCACCAGCCCCCGGCGGACAGGGTCAAAGGATACGCAGTATTTT. Amino acids: CATSPRRTGSKDTQYF.

The chain employs TRBV19 and TRBJ2-3; TRBD2 matches at 7 bases. Germline values: CDR1 LNHDA, CDR2 SQIVND (reference sequence). After removal of 6 bases from V and 1 base from J, the junction contained 10 bases not matched to a gene. CDR3 length: 16 residues. The CDR3 DNA reads TGTGCCAGTAGCGCGACTAAGCGGGGTGGCACAGATACGCAGTATTTT. It translates to CASSATKRGGTDTQYF.

The chain recombines TRBV2 with TRBJ2-7; 7 bases agree with TRBD2. V lost 2 bases to trimming and J lost 0 bases; unmatched junction nucleotides: 4. The CDR3 is made up of 15 amino acids. Germline values: CDR1 SNHLY, CDR2 FYNNEI. The CDR3, as DNA: TGTGCCAGCAGTGAAAACCTAGCGGTCTCCTACGAGCAGTACTTC. It specifies CASSENLAVSYEQYF.

This clone has a single count. The gene calls are TRBV2 and TRBJ2-1; TRBD2 aligns across 8 bases. The germline CDR1 and CDR2 sequences are SNHLY and FYNNEI. V dropped 5 bases and J dropped 4; count of bases not matched to a gene: 7. This CDR3 comprises 15 residues. The CDR3 DNA is TGTGCCAGCAGTATACCGGCGGGGGGTTACAATGAGCAGTTCTTC. It is translated as CASSIPAGGYNEQFF.

CDR3 nucleotide sequence: TGTGCCAGCAGTGGGGCCAGCTCTGGAAACACCATATATTTT. Translation: CASSGASSGNTIYF. The genes are TRBV6-4 and TRBJ1-3; D is unclear. Germline V gene lookup returns CDR1 MRHNA and CDR2 SNTAGT. The CDR3 totals 14 residues. V was shortened by 4 bases and J by 0 bases, with 7 bases between the two germline ends.

This clone was observed once. This chain connects TRBV10-3 to TRBJ1-1; 8 nucleotides align to TRBD1. The CDR3 totals 11 residues. Trimming removed 8 bases from V and 5 bases from J; junction bases left unmatched: 1. CDR1 and CDR2 (germline): ENHRY, SYGVKD. This chain's CDR3 is CAIDRGTEAFF. In DNA, the CDR3 is TGTGCCATCGACAGGGGTACTGAAGCTTTCTTT.

The V call is TRBV18, the J call TRBJ1-1; D perhaps matches TRBD1 (6 bases). CDR1 and CDR2 from the germline V gene are KGHSH and LQKENI. This CDR3 has 14 amino acids. Trimming removed 4 bases from V and 0 bases from J, with 9 bases in between. CDR3 DNA: TGTGCCAGCTCACTAGGGACACTGAACACTGAAGCTTTCTTT. Amino acid sequence: CASSLGTLNTEAFF.

The rearrangement links TRBV14 to TRBJ1-1; TRBD1 might be the D (6 bases). The germline gives CDR1 SGHDN, CDR2 FVKESK. Deletions cut 0 bases from V and 3 bases from J, with 14 bases between. This CDR3 is built from 16 residues. The CDR3 region has the DNA TGTGCCAGCAGCCAAGATGGCGGGGGCCGGGACACTGAAGCTTTCTTT. This translates into CASSQDGGGRDTEAFF.

This chain joins TRBV7-9 and TRBJ1-1; 8 bases are shared with TRBD1. CDR3 length: 14 amino acids. CDR1 is SEHNR and CDR2 is FQNEAQ in the germline V gene (reference sequence). The V segment lost 2 bases and the J segment 5 bases; nucleotides outside the gene matches: 4. CDR3 nucleotide sequence: TGTGCCAGCAGCTTACAACAGGGGGGTACTGAAGCTTTCTTT. Amino acid sequence: CASSLQQGGTEAFF.

This clone was found once. DNA for the CDR3: TGCGCCAGCAGCCATACAGGGGCAGATCAGCCCCAGCATTTT. It encodes CASSHTGADQPQHF. The chain combines TRBV4-1 with TRBJ1-5; 7 bases fit TRBD1. The CDR3 is 14 residues long. Looked up from germline, CDR1 is MGHRA and CDR2 is YSYEKL. With V trimmed by 3 bases and J by 5 bases, 4 bases remained unmatched.

This clone was seen only a few times. This chain links TRBV29-1 with TRBJ1-5; 7 bases match TRBD1. Germline V gene data show CDR1 as SQVTM and CDR2 as ANQGSEA. This CDR3 spans 14 amino acids. V shed 5 bases, J shed 2 bases, and the junction held 6 bases outside the gene matches. The CDR3 DNA follows: TGCAGCGTTAAGACCGGGACAGGCAATCAGCCCCAGCATTTT. It specifies CSVKTGTGNQPQHF.

The table lists this clone with many counts. The rearrangement joins TRBV28 to TRBJ1-5, with D perhaps TRBD1 (5 bases). Germline-derived CDR1 and CDR2 are MDHEN and SYDVKM. Trimming pared 5 bases from V and 9 bases from J, leaving 23 bases between. The CDR3 is 16 residues long. In DNA form, the CDR3 reads TGTGCCAGCAGTCTCAGGGTTTTTCAGTCCGGGGGGCCCCAGCATTTT. Translating it yields CASSLRVFQSGGPQHF.

This chain joins TRBV4-3 and TRBJ1-3; 10 nucleotides match TRBD1. V lost 4 bases to trimming and J lost 2 bases; unmatched junction nucleotides: 5. Germline V gives CDR1 LGHNA, CDR2 YSLEER. The CDR3 is 16 residues long. The CDR3 sequence: CASSLGTGEAGNTIYF. The CDR3 DNA is TGCGCCAGCAGCCTAGGGACAGGGGAAGCTGGAAACACCATATATTTT.

On this clone itself: Other DNA variants within this sample encode the same CDR3. The chain recombines TRBV7-9 with TRBJ1-1, with TRBD1 as a possible D gene (5 bases). The CDR3 length is 11 residues. Trimming cost V 6 bases and J 7 bases, with 9 bases left between them. Germline loops: CDR1 SEHNR, CDR2 FQNEAQ (reference sequence). Here the CDR3 DNA reads TGTGCCAGCAGTCTTACAGGTGAAGCTTTCTTT. This encodes CASSLTGEAFF.